This TCR beta chain was retrieved from a study of blood T cells in healthy people across ages. Using a J-beta primer mix together with a sample-barcoded 5' primer, a second PCR was run for about 6 to 12 cycles. MiXCR, run by TCRdb on the 5' RACE reads, gives a single entry per CDR3 protein. The data contain roughly 1,300,000 distinct CDR3 sequences, almost 60% of them seen just once; the ten biggest clones take up 6.7%. In germline, CDR1 is SEHNR, CDR2 FQNEAQ (reference sequence). This CDR3 spans 17 amino acids. V shed 6 bases, J shed 7 bases, and the junction held 17 bases outside the gene matches. This clonotype originated in a man between 18 and 35 years old in good health. The V and J genes are TRBV7-9 and TRBJ2-1, with 8 positions matching TRBD1. Material for sequencing was blood. The CDR3 loop reads CASRYRVTGGIENEQFF. As DNA, the CDR3 is TGTGCCAGCAGATACCGCGTAACAGGGGGAATTGAAAATGAGCAGTTCTTC. Variable domain in full (rest from reference TRBV7-9 and TRBJ2-1): DTGVSQNPRHKITKRGQNVTFRCDPISEHNRLYWYRQTLGQGPEFLTYFQNEAQLEKSRLLSDRFSAERPKGSFSTLEIQRTEQGDSAMYLCASRYRVTGGIENEQFFGPGTRLTVL.